This TCR beta chain was found in a study of cytomegalovirus exposure and HLA in healthy donors. Study-level information: Samples from HLA-typed donors yielded 65 million to 90 million unique TCRs in an early data release. Regarding the study as a whole: Some V segments (TRBV6-2 and TRBV6-3 among them) were excluded as indistinguishable. For cytomegalovirus status, the classifier reportedly gave diagnoses with high specificity and sensitivity.

The germline V and J ends were trimmed by 8 bases and 3 bases, with 16 bases remaining between them. Germline V gene sequence: CDR1 GTSNPN, CDR2 SVGIG (reference sequence). This CDR3 has 13 residues. PCR used 60 Vbeta primers and 13 Jbeta primers. Per the authors' pipeline: Unique TCR beta chains numbered around 80 million in a later analysis, with around 11 million shared. Produced via immunoSEQ multiplex PCR; TCRdb's table is partial and in-frame only. V and J calls and clone size are those listed in that table; D and trimming were worked out from the DNA. The sample lists 150,000 to 200,000 clones, over 70% occurring once. A remark on this clone: What it recognizes is unknown.

This sequence joins TRBV30 and TRBJ2-5, with TRBD2 as a possible D gene (6 bases). Sequenced input: PBMCs. This clonotype was sampled from a woman aged 25 to 39 in good health and CMV-seropositive. In DNA form, the CDR3 reads TGTGCCACCCTCGGGACTGGAGAAGAGACCCAGTACTTC. Translation gives CATLGTGEETQYF. The full variable domain, completed using reference TRBV30 and TRBJ2-5, is SQTIHQWPATLVQPVGSPLSLECTVEGTSNPNLYWYRQAAGRGLQLLFYSVGIGQISSEVPQNLSASRPQDRQFILSSKKLLLSDSGFYLCATLGTGEETQYFGPGTRLLVL.